This TCR beta chain was sequenced during a study of identical twins. TCRdb re-analysed the 5' RACE reads in MiXCR, keeping a single row per CDR3 protein. The sample has fewer than 900,000 distinct CDR3 sequences; around 21% are singletons. This clonotype was counted between two and nine times. V was trimmed by 4 bases and J by 0 bases, leaving 22 bases between them. The CDR3 covers 18 residues. Germline V gene lookup returns CDR1 SGHAT and CDR2 FQDESV (reference sequence). These data were also reused for a study on T cells expressing NK-cell markers. That publication notes: One of the eight sequenced donors was seronegative, whereas the other seven were HCMV-seropositive.

This TCR was recovered from a woman between 18 and 30 years old in good health. The sequenced sample was PBMCs. The V and J genes are TRBV11-1 and TRBJ2-7; tentatively, D is TRBD1 (7 bases). The CDR3 loop reads CASSSDRVGSGASYEQYF. DNA of the CDR3: TGTGCCAGCAGCTCCGACAGGGTCGGTAGCGGAGCCTCCTACGAGCAGTACTTC.